This note documents a single T cell receptor (beta chain) sequence. These data originate in a study of blood T cell repertoires in COVID-19. Method: immunoSEQ multiplex PCR; TCRdb's copy keeps in-frame clones and lacks some. The table includes roughly 150,000 clones, 80% detected once. The TCR comes from a man aged 55 to 70 with acute or convalescent COVID-19. Sequenced input: peripheral blood.

The CDR3: CASSLVGGGSYEQYF. In DNA form, the CDR3 reads TGTGCCAGCAGCTTAGTTGGGGGGGGTTCCTACGAGCAGTACTTC. The chain is built from TRBV7-2 and TRBJ2-7; TRBD2 agrees at 7 bases. The germline V gene has CDR1 SGHTA and CDR2 FQGNSA. Trimming at V came to 1 base and at J to 1 base, leaving 4 bases not matched to a gene. This CDR3 is 15 amino acids long.